A single sample gave rise to the 8 T cell receptor beta chains below, sequenced in a study of beta chain features in type 1 diabetes. The entirety of the isolated RNA underwent reverse transcription, so expressed TCRB transcripts were sequenced. Assay used: immunoSEQ multiplex PCR; TCRdb lists only in-frame clones, some missing. The repertoire holds about 930,000 clones, with roughly 15% as singletons. Input material: naive CD4+ T cells from blood. The receptors were gathered from a woman between 18 and 29 years old in good health.

This clone has a handful of counts. The CDR3 coding sequence is TGTGCCAGCAGCGACAGGGACGGAGGCACAGATACGCAGTATTTT. Translated, it gives CASSDRDGGTDTQYF. The chain links TRBV6-6 to TRBJ2-3, with TRBD1 matching over 7 bases. The junction had 7 bases not matched to a gene; V was cut back by 6 bases and J by 1 base. Germline V gene data show CDR1 as MNHNY and CDR2 as SVGAGI (reference sequence). This CDR3 contains 15 residues.

This sequence joins TRBV5-1 and TRBJ2-2; tentatively, D is TRBD2 (6 bases). Germline CDR1 is SGHRS and CDR2 is YFSETQ. CDR3 length: 16 amino acids. Trimming took off 0 bases at V and 6 bases at J, with 15 bases between the two ends. CDR3 protein: CASSLVPGSKAGELFF. CDR3 sequence (DNA): TGCGCCAGCAGCTTGGTCCCCGGGAGTAAAGCCGGGGAGCTGTTTTTT.

The chain recombines TRBV28 with TRBJ2-1; 16 bases agree with TRBD2. V lost 3 bases and J lost 11; bases outside the gene matches: 4. The CDR3 spans 15 residues. Germline assignment: CDR1 MDHEN and CDR2 SYDVKM. DNA for the CDR3: TGTGCCAGCAGTTTTGGGACTAGCGGGAGGGGGAAGCAGTTCTTC. Amino acids: CASSFGTSGRGKQFF. Looking up the rest from reference TRBV28 and TRBJ2-1 gives the full variable domain: DVKVTQSSRYLVKRTGEKVFLECVQDMDHENMFWYRQDPGLGLRLIYFSYDVKMKEKGDIPEGYSVSREKKERFSLILESASTNQTSMYLCASSFGTSGRGKQFFGPGTRLTVL.

This clone was detected a few times. This chain links TRBV5-1 with TRBJ2-1; 8 nucleotides agree with TRBD2. V gave up 4 bases and J gave up 12 bases; unmatched junction bases: 15. The germline gives CDR1 SGHRS, CDR2 YFSETQ. The CDR3 extends over 15 amino acids. The CDR3: CASSPAGGPKSGQFF. The CDR3 coding sequence is TGCGCCAGCAGCCCTGCGGGGGGCCCTAAATCCGGGCAGTTCTTC.

The chain is built from TRBV7-9 and TRBJ1-5, with TRBD1 matching over 8 bases. This CDR3 contains 15 residues. J was trimmed by 5 bases and V by 5 bases; bases with no gene match: 8. Germline CDR1 SEHNR, CDR2 FQNEAQ (reference sequence). The DNA of the CDR3 is TGTGCCAGCAGCCCCGCGGACAGGGTTGATCAGCCCCAGCATTTT. Translation gives CASSPADRVDQPQHF.

This clone turned up a few times. This sample includes further DNA sequences coding for the same CDR3. The chain links TRBV7-2 to TRBJ2-1, with TRBD2 matching 11 bases. Germline loops: CDR1 SGHTA, CDR2 FQGNSA. V lost 6 bases and J lost 7; bases outside the gene matches: 5. The CDR3 totals 14 residues. The CDR3 spells CASSRLAGRNEQFF. The CDR3 DNA reads as TGTGCCAGCAGTCGACTAGCGGGGCGAAATGAGCAGTTCTTC.

This clone appeared a few times. The chain employs TRBV7-6 and TRBJ2-3; maybe TRBD2 (6 bases). The germline V gene has CDR1 SGHVS and CDR2 FNYEAQ. V lost 5 bases and J 0 bases, leaving 15 bases between the germline ends. The CDR3 contains 16 residues. CDR3 sequence (DNA): TGTGCCAGCAGCCTCCATAGCGGAATTAGCACAGATACGCAGTATTTT. Its translation: CASSLHSGISTDTQYF.

Only a few counts were recorded for this clone. The chain uses TRBV7-2 and TRBJ2-1; D may be TRBD1 (5 bases). V was shortened by 5 bases and J by 6 bases, with 17 bases between the two germline ends. The CDR3 covers 15 residues. Germline CDR1 is SGHTA and CDR2 is FQGNSA. The CDR3 sequence is CASSLGVLAGNEQFF. The CDR3 DNA reads as TGTGCCAGCAGCCTAGGGGTCTTGGCTGGCAATGAGCAGTTCTTC.